This is a list of T cell receptor beta chains from one sample in a study of blood T cell repertoires in COVID-19. Some clones are missing from TCRdb's copy, which holds only in-frame ones; the method was immunoSEQ multiplex PCR. The table records about 160,000 clones, approximately 80% of them present only once. Sequenced: PBMCs or T cells enriched from blood (not recorded which). The receptors stem from a man aged 35-49 years who had recovered from COVID-19. Both conserved end residues are part of each CDR3. A D gene is named only where the DNA matches it firmly. Some rows mark clone size as missing; the rest say once, few, many or name a class of expanded clone.

clone_size d_call j_call v_call cdr3_length cdr3_nt cdr3_aa
many TRBD2 TRBJ2-2 TRBV3-1/TRBV3-2 15 TGTGCCAGCAGCCAAGGGTCTAGCGGCACCGGGGAGCTGTTTTTT CASSQGSSGTGELFF
- TRBD1 TRBJ2-5 TRBV7-9 13 TGTGCCAGCAGCACGAAGGGGGCAGAGACCCAGTACTTC CASSTKGAETQYF
few TRBD2 TRBJ2-1 TRBV5-1 16 TGCGCCAGCAGCTTGGCCGCTAGCGGGGATATAAATGAGCAGTTCTTC CASSLAASGDINEQFF
once - TRBJ1-3 TRBV7-9 17 TGTGCCAGCAGCTCATCTAGACAGGCGACCTCGACAAACACCATATATTTT CASSSSRQATSTNTIYF
- - TRBJ2-2 TRBV3-1/TRBV3-2 16 TGTGCCAGCAGCCCTCTTAAAAAAGCCGACACCGGGGAGCTGTTTTTT CASSPLKKADTGELFF
- - TRBJ2-1 TRBV5-8 9 TGTGCCAGCAGCATCAAGCGGTTCTTC CASSIKRFF
- TRBD1 TRBJ2-5 TRBV5-5 16 TGTGCCAGCAGTCGACTGACAGGGACGAGAGGCGAGACCCAGTACTTC CASSRLTGTRGETQYF
- TRBD1 TRBJ2-7 TRBV13 13 TGTGCCAGCAGCACAGGACAGGGTTACGAGCAGTACTTC CASSTGQGYEQYF
- - TRBJ1-1 TRBV6-6 15 TGTGCCAGCAGGCATGGACAGACCATGAACACTGAAGCTTTCTTT CASRHGQTMNTEAFF
- - TRBJ1-5 TRBV30 14 TGTGCCTGGAGTATATGGGAGAAGGATCAGCCCCAGCATTTT CAWSIWEKDQPQHF
few TRBD1 TRBJ1-4 TRBV5-4 15 TGTGCCAGCAGCCGCCAGGACAGGGACGTTGAAAAACTGTTTTTT CASSRQDRDVEKLFF
- - TRBJ2-2 TRBV6-6 16 TGTGCCAGCAGTTACTTCGGACTGGGCAGCACCGGGGAGCTGTTTTTT CASSYFGLGSTGELFF
- TRBD1 TRBJ1-3 TRBV25-1 17 TGTGCCAGCAGTGAATGGACAGGGTCGGTTTCTGGAAACACCATATATTTT CASSEWTGSVSGNTIYF
- - TRBJ2-4 TRBV30 16 TGTGCCTGGATGAAGACTAGACCTTCGGCCAAAAACATTCAGTACTTC CAWMKTRPSAKNIQYF
- TRBD1 TRBJ2-2 TRBV11-2 14 TGTGCCAGCAGCTCACAGGGGGCCACCGGGGAGCTGTTTTTT CASSSQGATGELFF
- - TRBJ2-3 TRBV5-4 16 TGTGCCAGCAGTTACGGCGGTACAAGTAGCACAGATACGCAGTATTTT CASSYGGTSSTDTQYF
- TRBD1 TRBJ2-7 TRBV27 15 TGTGCCAGCAGTTCCCACGGGACAGACTCCTACGAGCAGTACTTC CASSSHGTDSYEQYF
- TRBD1 TRBJ2-7 TRBV27 13 TGTGCCAGCAGTTCCCAGGGGGCCTACGAGCAGTACTTC CASSSQGAYEQYF
- - TRBJ1-1 TRBV7-2 15 TGTGCCAGCAGACGGAGGTCAGGCCTGAACACTGAAGCTTTCTTT CASRRRSGLNTEAFF
once TRBD1 TRBJ1-5 TRBV2 13 TGTGCCAGGGCTACAGGGGAGGATCAGCCCCAGCATTTT CARATGEDQPQHF
- TRBD2 TRBJ2-5 TRBV20-1 17 TGCAGTGCTAGTGAGACTAGCGGGGGGGCCAAGGGTAAGACCCAGTACTTC CSASETSGGAKGKTQYF
- TRBD1 TRBJ2-7 TRBV5-1 18 TGCGCCAGCAGCCCGGGACAGGGGTTATTGTCGACTTCCTACGAGCAGTACTTC CASSPGQGLLSTSYEQYF
- - TRBJ1-4 TRBV5-5 13 TGTGCCAGCAGCTTGGTACGGGGTGAAAAACTGTTTTTT CASSLVRGEKLFF
medium-sized - TRBJ2-7 TRBV14 14 TGTGCCAGCAGCCACTATTACAGACCCTACGAGCAGTACTTC CASSHYYRPYEQYF
- TRBD1 TRBJ1-2 TRBV9 14 TGTGCCAGCAGCGTAGTAACAGGGGCAGGAGGCTACACCTTC CASSVVTGAGGYTF
- - TRBJ1-2 TRBV6-2/TRBV6-3 13 TGTGCCAGCACCCCGTCAGGGAACTATGGCTACACCTTC CASTPSGNYGYTF
medium-sized - TRBJ1-1 TRBV7-3 13 TGTGCCAGCAGCTCGACTTGGAGCACTGAAGCTTTCTTT CASSSTWSTEAFF
- - TRBJ2-2 TRBV7-9 12 TGTGCCAGCAGCTCAATGACCGGGGAGCTGTTTTTT CASSSMTGELFF
- TRBD1 TRBJ2-2 TRBV5-4 17 TGTGCCAGCAGCTACAGAGAGGGGGCGCTGAACACCGGGGAGCTGTTTTTT CASSYREGALNTGELFF
- TRBD1 TRBJ1-2 TRBV9 15 TGTGCCAGCAGCGTCTTAACCGGGACAGGGGACGGCTACACCTTC CASSVLTGTGDGYTF
- - TRBJ2-5 TRBV2 13 TGTGCCAGCAGTGGGGCGGGGCAAGAGACCCAGTACTTC CASSGAGQETQYF
- - TRBJ2-3 TRBV2 16 TGTGCCAGCAGTCCCTCGGCGGGGGCGGAGGGAGATACGCAGTATTTT CASSPSAGAEGDTQYF
many - TRBJ1-2 TRBV5-6 12 TGTGCCAGCAGCCCCGGGAACTATGGCTACACCTTC CASSPGNYGYTF
- - TRBJ1-2 TRBV19 17 TGTGCCAGTAGTATAGTTTGGGAGGGAAGTGGAAACTATGGCTACACCTTC CASSIVWEGSGNYGYTF
- - TRBJ1-1 TRBV27 12 TGTGCCAGCAGTTTAAGCCCCCCCCCGGCTTTCTTT CASSLSPPPAFF
- - TRBJ2-1 TRBV5-1 13 TGCGCCAGCAGAGAGCGATCGGACAATGAGCAGTTCTTC CASRERSDNEQFF
- TRBD2 TRBJ2-7 TRBV3-1/TRBV3-2 13 TGTGCCAGCAGCCAACGGGGGGGCGGCGAGCAGTACTTC CASSQRGGGEQYF
once TRBD1 TRBJ2-6 TRBV30 17 TGTGCCTGGAGGGACGGACAGGGGGCGACTGGGGCCAACGTCCTGACTTTC CAWRDGQGATGANVLTF
- TRBD2 TRBJ2-2 TRBV5-1 16 TGCGCCAGCACCGCACTCGGGGGGGGCGAGACCGGGGAGCTGTTTTTT CASTALGGGETGELFF
- - TRBJ1-1 TRBV5-6 12 TGTGCCAGCAGCTTGGAGAGGACTGAAGCTTTCTTT CASSLERTEAFF
- - TRBJ1-6 TRBV7-3 16 TGTGCCAGCAGCTCCCTCCCGAGAGGGTTAGGTTCACCCCTCCACTTT CASSSLPRGLGSPLHF
- - TRBJ2-3 TRBV3-1/TRBV3-2 13 TGTGCCAGCAGCCCTCTAGGGGGGGAGTGGTGGTATTTT CASSPLGGEWWYF
- - TRBJ1-2 TRBV18 13 TGTGCCAGCTCACCAAGACAAGGGGAAGGCTACACCTTC CASSPRQGEGYTF
- - TRBJ2-1 TRBV18 13 TGTGCCAGCTCACCACCCCTCAGGGATGAGCAGTTCTTC CASSPPLRDEQFF
- - TRBJ1-1 TRBV6-1 14 TGTGCCAGCAGTGAAGTTGGGGCCGGAGGGGAAGCTTTCTTT CASSEVGAGGEAFF
- - TRBJ2-5 TRBV6-5 14 TGTGCCACCACGAGACTTAGTTCTCAAGAGACCCAGTACTTC CATTRLSSQETQYF
many TRBD1 TRBJ1-6 TRBV6-4 14 TGTGCCAGCAGTGACGGGACAGGGGGCTCACCCCTCCACTTT CASSDGTGGSPLHF
- TRBD1 TRBJ2-6 TRBV3-1/TRBV3-2 18 TGTGCCAGCAGCCAAGGGGGACAGGCAGGAGCGGGGGCCAACGTCCTGACTTTC CASSQGGQAGAGANVLTF
once - TRBJ2-5 TRBV5-1 14 TGCGCCAGCAGCCCAGGACTAAATCAAGAGACCCAGTACTTC CASSPGLNQETQYF
- TRBD1 TRBJ1-2 TRBV24-1 15 TGTGCCACCAGTGACCCCTACCGACAGGGCGGGGGCTACACCTTC CATSDPYRQGGGYTF
- TRBD2 TRBJ2-3 TRBV5-1 18 TGCGCCAGCAGTCGGACTAGCGGGGGGGCCTATAGCACAGATACGCAGTATTTT CASSRTSGGAYSTDTQYF
- TRBD1 TRBJ2-5 TRBV12-5 17 TGTGCTAGTGGTTGGGGTGACAGGGGGCTATTCCAAGAGACCCAGTACTTC CASGWGDRGLFQETQYF
- - TRBJ1-2 TRBV5-8 14 TGTGCCAGCAGCCTTGCACCGGACAGTGGCGGCTACACCTTC CASSLAPDSGGYTF
- - TRBJ1-3 TRBV15 19 TGTGCCACCAGCAGACCCCGGGGGAGGACGACGGGTTCTGGAAACACCATATATTTT CATSRPRGRTTGSGNTIYF
once TRBD1 TRBJ1-2 TRBV29-1 14 TGCAGCGTTCAGGGGACAGGGGGTTCTAGTGGCTACACCTTC CSVQGTGGSSGYTF
- - TRBJ1-1 TRBV7-2 12 TGTGCCAGCAGCTTTTTTATTACTGAAGCTTTCTTT CASSFFITEAFF
- - TRBJ1-5 TRBV7-9 15 TGTGCCAGCAGCCAGAACGGGGTCGGCAATCAGCCCCAGCATTTT CASSQNGVGNQPQHF